The entry below describes one T cell receptor beta chain. Sequencing used immunoSEQ multiplex PCR; TCRdb keeps in-frame clones, though not all of them. The repertoire has some 6,000 clones, roughly 80% of them found once; the top ten carry about three fifths. These data belong to a study of T cell repertoires in MIS-A myocarditis. Germline lookup yields CDR1 MGHDK and CDR2 SYGVNS. V lost 6 bases, J lost 7 bases, and 12 bases stayed unmatched. The CDR3 is made up of 16 amino acids. The rearrangement joins TRBV25-1 to TRBJ2-2, with TRBD1 matching over 9 bases. The sequenced material came from interventricular septum heart tissue obtained at autopsy. This clonotype originated in a man younger than 35 with fulminant myocarditis from multisystem inflammatory syndrome in adults (MIS-A) after COVID-19. CDR3 DNA sequence: TGTGCCAGCAGACAGACCGGGACAGGGCTTTACGGGGAGCTGTTTTTT. Residues: CASRQTGTGLYGELFF.